Below, 27 T cell receptor beta chains from the same sample are listed, as sequenced in a study of blood T cell repertoires in COVID-19. Profiled with immunoSEQ multiplex PCR; TCRdb holds only in-frame clones, not every one. The table shows under 200,000 clones, with more than 75% occurring only once. The sequenced material came from PBMCs or T cells enriched from blood (not recorded which). The receptor source for this set is a man between 35 and 55 years old with acute COVID-19.

The chain recombines TRBV23-1 with TRBJ2-5, with unresolved D. TRBV23-1 is labeled an ORF, and its function is uncertain. V lost 3 bases and J 5 bases, leaving 10 bases between the germline ends. The CDR3 spans 13 residues. The CDR3 nucleotides are TGCGCCAGCAGTCATGGTCTACGCGAGACCCAGTACTTC. The encoded protein is CASSHGLRETQYF.

The V gene is TRBV18, the J gene TRBJ2-5, with a weak D call TRBD1 (6 bases). Trimming shortened V by 2 bases and J by 3 bases, and 10 bases separated the two germline ends. Germline-derived CDR1 and CDR2 are KGHSH and LQKENI. The CDR3 totals 14 residues. The CDR3 is CASSPFRTEETQYF. The CDR3 nucleotides are TGTGCCAGCTCACCATTTAGGACAGAAGAGACCCAGTACTTC.

The chain uses TRBV18 and TRBJ2-3; 8 bases line up with TRBD2. Losses at the gene ends were 1 base for V and 5 bases for J; bases not matched to a gene: 5. Germline V gives CDR1 KGHSH, CDR2 LQKENI. This CDR3 is built from 15 residues. The CDR3 region is CASSPRAGGLDTQYF. The DNA for the CDR3 is TGTGCCAGCTCACCACGGGCGGGAGGCCTAGATACGCAGTATTTT.

The chain is built from TRBV12-3 or TRBV12-4 and TRBJ1-1; D remains unclear. The V and J ends lost 6 bases and 4 bases respectively, with 12 bases between them. CDR3 length: 13 residues. In DNA, the CDR3 is TGTGCCAGCAGCGCGGCAGCGGGCACTGAAGCTTTCTTT. Translating it yields CASSAAAGTEAFF.

Here the CDR3 reads CASSEGGYYEQYF. In DNA, the CDR3 is TGTGCCAGCAGCGAAGGGGGTTACTACGAGCAGTACTTC. This chain connects TRBV5-4 to TRBJ2-7; the D gene is possibly TRBD1 (6 bases). The CDR3 length is 13 residues. The germline V gene encodes CDR1 SGHNT and CDR2 YYREEE (reference sequence). Trimming stripped 4 bases from V and 3 bases from J, with 11 bases between.

There are a few counts of this clone. The chain employs TRBV15 and TRBJ2-1; TRBD2 is a possible D gene (6 bases). The CDR3 is 16 amino acids. V dropped 4 bases and J dropped 5 bases, with 18 bases sitting between them. Germline V gene data show CDR1 as LNHNV and CDR2 as YYDKDF (reference sequence). As DNA, the CDR3 is TGTGCCACCAGCATCGGAGGGTCCAAGGGTCACAATGAGCAGTTCTTC. This translates into CATSIGGSKGHNEQFF.

V gene TRBV19 combines with J gene TRBJ1-5, with 9 nucleotides matching TRBD1. CDR1 and CDR2 from the germline V gene are LNHDA and SQIVND (reference sequence). The CDR3 length is 16 residues. V gave up 2 bases and J gave up 3 bases; unmatched junction bases: 5. The CDR3 nucleotides read TGTGCCAGTAGTATAAGGGGACAGGGATACAATCAGCCCCAGCATTTT. Its translation: CASSIRGQGYNQPQHF.

The chain employs TRBV11-2 and TRBJ1-1; D perhaps matches TRBD1 (5 bases). V gave up 5 bases and J gave up 1 base, with 14 bases separating them. The CDR3 has 15 amino acids. Germline V gene data show CDR1 as SGHAT and CDR2 as FQNNGV. The CDR3 spells CASSPFGAANTEAFF. In DNA form, the CDR3 reads TGTGCCAGCAGCCCGTTTGGGGCCGCGAACACTGAAGCTTTCTTT.

This clone has a single count. The chain recombines TRBV5-5 with TRBJ1-3, with 7 bases fitting TRBD1. CDR3 length: 17 residues. The trim removed 0 bases at V and 2 bases at J, leaving 8 bases unmatched. Germline V gene lookup returns CDR1 SGHKS and CDR2 YYEKEE (reference sequence). This chain's CDR3 is CASSLGQGDLAGNTIYF. For the CDR3, the DNA is TGTGCCAGCAGCTTGGGACAGGGAGACTTGGCTGGAAACACCATATATTTT.

Only a few counts were recorded for this clone. The genes are TRBV5-6 and TRBJ1-5, with D maybe TRBD1 (6 bases). Trimming left V 1 base short and J 9 bases short, with 17 bases between. Germline values: CDR1 SGHDT, CDR2 YYEEEE. The CDR3 spans 15 residues. CDR3: CASSLSSGASRPQHF. For the CDR3, the DNA is TGTGCCAGCAGCTTGTCGTCAGGGGCATCGAGGCCCCAGCATTTT. Combining the CDR3 with reference TRBV5-6 and TRBJ1-5 gives the whole variable domain DAGVTQSPTHLIKTRGQQVTLRCSPKSGHDTVSWYQQALGQGPQFIFQYYEEEERQRGNFPDRFSGHQFPNYSSELNVNALLLGDSALYLCASSLSSGASRPQHFGDGTRLSIL.

J is TRBJ2-3 and V is TRBV28, with 12 bases lining up with TRBD1. CDR1 and CDR2 (germline): MDHEN, SYDVKM. The length of the CDR3 is 14 residues. V was clipped by 6 bases and J by 6 bases; unmatched bases: 4. CDR3: CASSRDRGLDTQYF. CDR3 DNA sequence: TGTGCCAGCAGCCGGGACAGGGGGCTGGATACGCAGTATTTT.

In this sample, this clone turned up once. The V and J genes are TRBV6-5 and TRBJ2-1, with D unresolved. The CDR3 is made up of 12 amino acids. Germline V gene data show CDR1 as MNHEY and CDR2 as SVGAGI. Trimming removed 11 bases at V and 4 bases at J, with 12 bases between. CDR3 protein: CASRQAYNEQFF. CDR3 sequence (DNA): TGTGCCTCTCGGCAGGCATACAATGAGCAGTTCTTC.

This chain uses TRBV11-2 with TRBJ2-1; 7 positions match TRBD2. CDR3 length equals 14 residues. Per the germline V gene, CDR1 is SGHAT and CDR2 is FQNNGV. Trimming took 4 bases from V and 4 from J; bases not matched to a gene: 4. The CDR3 is CASSSAAGYNEQFF. CDR3 in DNA: TGTGCCAGCAGCTCAGCAGCGGGATACAATGAGCAGTTCTTC.

The chain has TRBV27 and TRBJ2-7; 7 bases fit TRBD2. V lost 0 bases, J lost 4 bases, and 6 bases stayed unmatched. From germline, CDR1 is MNHEY and CDR2 SMNVEV (reference sequence). The CDR3 contains 15 residues. The CDR3 coding sequence is TGTGCCAGCAGTTTATCGGGGACTACCTTGTACGAGCAGTACTTC. Translating it yields CASSLSGTTLYEQYF.

The table lists this clone with a few counts. The chain recombines TRBV12-3 or TRBV12-4 with TRBJ1-2, with D perhaps TRBD1 (5 bases). This CDR3 spans 13 amino acids. Trimming removed 5 bases from V and 4 bases from J, with 11 bases in between. CDR3 sequence: CASSKNQGYGYTF. CDR3 sequence (DNA): TGTGCCAGCAGTAAGAATCAGGGCTATGGCTACACCTTC.

This clone was observed a handful of times. The V gene is TRBV28, the J gene TRBJ2-2; TRBD1 matches at 12 bases. Per the germline V gene, CDR1 is MDHEN and CDR2 is SYDVKM. Trimming removed 5 bases from V and 13 bases from J; junction bases left unmatched: 11. The CDR3 runs to 15 residues. The CDR3 region has the DNA TGTGCCAGCAGTATGCCGGGACAGGGGGCGAGGGGGCTGTTTTTT. Its protein is CASSMPGQGARGLFF.

The chain combines TRBV7-2 with TRBJ2-2, with D perhaps TRBD2 (6 bases). In germline, CDR1 is SGHTA, CDR2 FQGNSA. This CDR3 has 15 amino acids. V was shortened by 2 bases and J by 5 bases, with 12 bases between the two germline ends. CDR3 nucleotide sequence: TGTGCCAGCAGCTTATACGGGAGTGGTACCGGGGAGCTGTTTTTT. It encodes CASSLYGSGTGELFF. The full variable domain, in which reference TRBV7-2 and TRBJ2-2 provide the parts outside the CDR3, is GAGVSQSPSNKVTEKGKDVELRCDPISGHTALYWYRQSLGQGLEFLIYFQGNSAPDKSGLPSDRFSAERTGGSVSTLTIQRTQQEDSAVYLCASSLYGSGTGELFFGEGSRLTVL.

This clone was seen more than once but under ten times. The chain links TRBV11-2 to TRBJ2-7, with TRBD2 as a possible D gene (6 bases). This CDR3 is 15 amino acids long. In germline, CDR1 is SGHAT, CDR2 FQNNGV. V lost 2 bases to trimming and J lost 5 bases, with 16 bases between them. This CDR3 is CASSLSGSMVHEQYF. The CDR3 DNA reads TGTGCCAGCAGCTTATCCGGGAGTATGGTCCACGAGCAGTACTTC.

This chain joins TRBV19 and TRBJ2-6; a weak D match, TRBD2 (6 bases). Between the trimmed V and J ends, which lost 7 bases and 2 bases, there was a span of 12 bases. Germline CDR1 reads LNHDA; CDR2 reads SQIVND (reference sequence). The CDR3 length is 15 residues. The CDR3 region is CASTSGGAGANVLTF. DNA for the CDR3: TGTGCCAGTACATCCGGGGGAGCTGGGGCCAACGTCCTGACTTTC.

J is TRBJ2-7 and V is TRBV28, with 7 bases fitting TRBD2. CDR3 length equals 16 residues. Trimming cost V 3 bases and J 0 bases; bases outside gene matches: 8. Germline values: CDR1 MDHEN, CDR2 SYDVKM. CDR3 in DNA: TGTGCCAGCAGTTTTCAGCTAGCGGTGCTCTCCTACGAGCAGTACTTC. Amino acid sequence: CASSFQLAVLSYEQYF.

The rearrangement links TRBV30 to TRBJ2-4; possible D gene TRBD1, 5 bases. Trimming pared 1 base from V and 0 bases from J, leaving 10 bases between. The CDR3 length is 15 residues. In germline, CDR1 is GTSNPN, CDR2 SVGIG (reference sequence). CDR3 loop: CAWSEGLLAKNIQYF. The CDR3 DNA reads TGTGCCTGGAGTGAGGGGCTTCTAGCCAAAAACATTCAGTACTTC.

This rearrangement joins TRBV2 to TRBJ2-5, with D possibly matching TRBD2 (5 bases). V was pared by 11 bases and J by 4 bases, with 17 bases between. The CDR3 consists of 13 residues. Germline lookup yields CDR1 SNHLY and CDR2 FYNNEI. Written as DNA, the CDR3 is TGTGCCTCTCGGAACGAGGGAAGAGAGACCCAGTACTTC. Amino acids: CASRNEGRETQYF.

The chain is built from TRBV30 and TRBJ1-3, with 7 bases matching TRBD1. The CDR3 length is 13 residues. Germline V CDR1 and CDR2: GTSNPN, SVGIG (reference sequence). V shed 2 bases and J 9 bases; nucleotides not matched to a gene: 7. Written as DNA, the CDR3 is TGTGCCTGGAGTCCAGGGGGTATGAGCACCATATATTTT. Protein: CAWSPGGMSTIYF.

V gene TRBV5-4 combines with J gene TRBJ1-1; D may be TRBD1 (5 bases). V lost 1 base and J lost 5, with 12 bases in between. The CDR3 has 14 residues. The germline V gene has CDR1 SGHNT and CDR2 YYREEE (reference sequence). The DNA of the CDR3 is TGTGCCAGCAGCTTGCAGAAGGGGAGGACTGAAGCTTTCTTT. This translates into CASSLQKGRTEAFF.

The chain is built from TRBV5-1 and TRBJ2-7; 7 bases fit TRBD1. The CDR3 spans 14 residues. Germline assignment: CDR1 SGHRS and CDR2 YFSETQ. V lost 3 bases and J lost 2; bases outside the gene matches: 5. The CDR3 region is CASSWSGQTYEQYF. The CDR3 DNA sequence: TGCGCCAGCAGCTGGTCGGGACAGACCTACGAGCAGTACTTC.

J is TRBJ1-2 and V is TRBV2; 8 bases match TRBD1. Unmatched junction bases numbered 5, after V lost 4 bases and J lost 4 bases. The CDR3 runs 14 residues. Germline lookup yields CDR1 SNHLY and CDR2 FYNNEI. The CDR3 here is CASSVQGVSYGYTF. CDR3 coding DNA: TGTGCCAGCAGTGTACAGGGGGTGAGCTATGGCTACACCTTC.

The chain joins TRBV28 to TRBJ2-7, with a tentative D call TRBD1 (6 bases). Germline loops: CDR1 MDHEN, CDR2 SYDVKM. The CDR3 extends over 14 amino acids. V shed 3 bases and J shed 4 bases, with 13 bases lying between them. The CDR3 here is CASSFLTDRYEQYF. The CDR3 nucleotides read TGTGCCAGCAGTTTCTTGACGGACAGATACGAGCAGTACTTC.